This TCR beta chain emerged from a study of human T cells and chemical hapten exposure. Study-wide context: Diphenylcyclopropenone, dosed weekly to the scalp, was given to patients throughout the roughly 25-week study. Broader study findings: Among expanded TCRs, significantly more large CDR3 similarity clusters formed than among controls. Alopecia in all donors means immunity may differ from healthy individuals. The number of TCRs above 1 in 1000 frequency did not change after DPC sensitization.

Individual cDNA molecules in this library carried unique molecular identifiers. TCRdb called the reads again in MiXCR, with one record for every CDR3 protein. The sample lists about 2,600 distinct CDR3 sequences, about 46% occurring once. This clonotype was counted a single time. What it binds is not known. Regarding treatment: therapeutic diphenylcyclopropenone sensitization with weekly scalp DPC. This CDR3 spans 14 amino acids. V gave up 2 bases and J gave up 3 bases; unmatched junction bases: 4. Germline CDR1 and CDR2: MNHEY and SVGAGI. The source material was whole blood, sampled before DPC sensitization or 2, 6, or about 24 weeks after (not recorded which). V is TRBV6-5 and J is TRBJ2-7; 7 bases fit TRBD1. The TCR was taken from an adult with alopecia areata. Some clones in this sample may be carry-over from other donors' samples. This table probably holds off-target reads from a library built for another chain. The CDR3 region has the DNA TGTGCCAGCAGTTACACGAGGGACAGCTACGAGCAGTACTTC. It specifies CASSYTRDSYEQYF.